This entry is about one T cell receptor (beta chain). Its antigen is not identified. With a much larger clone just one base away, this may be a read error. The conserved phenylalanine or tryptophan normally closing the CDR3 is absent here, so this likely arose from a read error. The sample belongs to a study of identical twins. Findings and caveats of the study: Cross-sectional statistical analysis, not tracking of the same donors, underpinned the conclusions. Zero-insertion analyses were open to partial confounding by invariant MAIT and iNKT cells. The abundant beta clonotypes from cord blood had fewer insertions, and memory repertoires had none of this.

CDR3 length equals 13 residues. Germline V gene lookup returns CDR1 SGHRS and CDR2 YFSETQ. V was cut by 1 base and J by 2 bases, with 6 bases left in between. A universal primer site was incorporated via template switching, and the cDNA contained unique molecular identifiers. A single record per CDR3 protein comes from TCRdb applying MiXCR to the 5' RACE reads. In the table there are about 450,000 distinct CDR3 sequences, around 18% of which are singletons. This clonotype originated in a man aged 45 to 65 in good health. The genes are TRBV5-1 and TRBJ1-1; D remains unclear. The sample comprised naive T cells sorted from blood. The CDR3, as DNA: TGCGCCAGCAGCTTGATGATAAACACTGAAGCTTTCTCT. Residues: CASSLMINTEAFS.